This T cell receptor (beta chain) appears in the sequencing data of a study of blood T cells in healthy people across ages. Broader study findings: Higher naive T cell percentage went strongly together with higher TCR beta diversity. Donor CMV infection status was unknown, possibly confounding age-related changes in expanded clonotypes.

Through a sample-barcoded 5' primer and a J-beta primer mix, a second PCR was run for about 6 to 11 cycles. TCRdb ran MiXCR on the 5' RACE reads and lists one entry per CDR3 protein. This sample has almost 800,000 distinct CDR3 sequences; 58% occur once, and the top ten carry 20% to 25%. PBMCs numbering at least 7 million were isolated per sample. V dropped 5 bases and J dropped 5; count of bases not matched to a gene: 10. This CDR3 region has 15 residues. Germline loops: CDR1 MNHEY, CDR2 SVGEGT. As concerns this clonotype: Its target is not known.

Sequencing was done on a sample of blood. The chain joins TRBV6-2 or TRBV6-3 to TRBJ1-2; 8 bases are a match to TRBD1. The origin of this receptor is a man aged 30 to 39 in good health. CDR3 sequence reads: CASSGGDRYYYGYTF. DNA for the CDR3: TGTGCCAGCAGTGGCGGGGACAGGTATTATTATGGCTACACCTTC.